Listed below are T cell receptor beta chains from one sample, sequenced in a study of T cell repertoires in cytomegalovirus infection. TCRdb re-analysed the reads in MiXCR, keeping a single row per CDR3 protein. The sample includes about 700,000 distinct CDR3 sequences, around 31% seen only once; the top ten take about 20%. These receptors have no identified antigens. Sequencing used cultured PBMCs, obtained from culture after CMV antigen stimulation. All receptors derive from a human donor in good health (CMV status not recorded). Some clones in this sample may be carry-over from other donors' samples. The CDR3 runs from the conserved cysteine through the conserved F or W. The D gene is left open where the match is weak. The size entry is marked missing in some rows and otherwise reads once, few, many or a size class.

TRBJ1-3 | . | 15 | TRBV5-1 | . | TGCGCCAGCAGCTTCGACAGCAGCTCTGGAAACACCATATATTTT | CASSFDSSSGNTIYF
TRBJ2-3 | TRBD2 | 16 | TRBV7-6 | many | TGTGCCAGCAGCAAAACGGGACTAGCGGGGCCCGATACGCAGTATTTT | CASSKTGLAGPDTQYF
TRBJ1-2 | . | 15 | TRBV19 | few | TGTGCCAGTAGTATTTTAACGTCAGGGCCAAATGGCTACACCTTC | CASSILTSGPNGYTF
TRBJ2-7 | TRBD1 | 12 | TRBV6-6 | . | TGTGCCAGCAGGTGGGACAGGGACGAGCAGTACTTC | CASRWDRDEQYF
TRBJ2-2 | . | 15 | TRBV6-2/TRBV6-3 | few | TGTGCCAGCCTCCGAAGGGGGGCGAGAGGCGGGGAGCTGTTTTTT | CASLRRGARGGELFF
TRBJ1-2 | . | 13 | TRBV7-9 | . | TGTGCCAGCAGCCCTCTGATAGCCTATGGCTACACCTTC | CASSPLIAYGYTF
TRBJ2-1 | TRBD2 | 19 | TRBV12-3/TRBV12-4 | . | TGTGCCAGCACCGGAAGGGGACAGGGGACTAGCGGGAGTATGGATGAGCAGTTCTTC | CASTGRGQGTSGSMDEQFF
TRBJ2-7 | TRBD1 | 14 | TRBV7-8 | few | TGTGCCAGCAGCTCTCGACAGGGAAGGGACGAGCAGTACTTC | CASSSRQGRDEQYF
TRBJ1-6 | TRBD1 | 11 | TRBV6-2/TRBV6-3 | . | TGTGCCAGCAGCCGAGACAGGGAACTCCACTTT | CASSRDRELHF
TRBJ1-5 | . | 14 | TRBV12-3/TRBV12-4 | . | TGTGCCAGCAGTGCCCACGGTGAAGGCCAGCCCCAGCATTTT | CASSAHGEGQPQHF
TRBJ1-6 | . | 15 | TRBV6-5 | few | TGTGCCAGCAGTACCCGGGTGGAATCCTATTCACCCCTCCACTTT | CASSTRVESYSPLHF
TRBJ2-1 | . | 14 | TRBV19 | few | TGTGCCAGTATGGGCTTGCCCACCTACAATGAGCAGTTCTTC | CASMGLPTYNEQFF
TRBJ1-2 | . | 13 | TRBV27 | once | TGTGCCAGGAAAGAAGAAGTTGGCTATGGCTACACCTTC | CARKEEVGYGYTF
TRBJ2-3 | TRBD2 | 19 | TRBV5-1 | . | TGCGCCAGCAGCTTGGTGACTAGCGGGGGCCGAGCCCTCACAGATACGCAGTATTTT | CASSLVTSGGRALTDTQYF
TRBJ1-2 | . | 19 | TRBV4-1 | few | TGCGCCAGCAGCCAAGTCGAGACAGAGTTCCTTCAAAGTAACTATGGCTACACCTTC | CASSQVETEFLQSNYGYTF
TRBJ1-1 | . | 14 | TRBV6-5 | few | TGTGCCAGCAGTTACTCCGACACAAACACTGAAGCTTTCTTT | CASSYSDTNTEAFF
TRBJ2-3 | TRBD1 | 13 | TRBV6-6 | . | TGTGCCAGCTTGGACAGGGCCACAGATACGCAGTATTTT | CASLDRATDTQYF
TRBJ2-6 | . | 18 | TRBV7-9 | few | TGTGCCAGCAGCTATTCGCCATCACAGCCCTCTGGGGCCAACGTCCTGACTTTC | CASSYSPSQPSGANVLTF
TRBJ1-2 | . | 13 | TRBV28 | . | TGTGCCAGCAGACGTGGACAGCGGTATGGCTACACCTTC | CASRRGQRYGYTF
TRBJ2-4 | TRBD2 | 21 | TRBV20-1 | . | TGCAGTGCTAGAGCCCCTCCGGGACTAGCGGGAGGGCGTAGGGCCAAAAACATTCAGTACTTC | CSARAPPGLAGGRRAKNIQYF
TRBJ1-2 | . | 11 | TRBV6-8 | few | TGTGCCACGGAGAGACTCTATGGCTACACCTTC | CATERLYGYTF
TRBJ1-2 | . | 12 | TRBV20-1 | . | TGCAGTGCTAGAGCCCAACCGGGGGGCTACACCTTC | CSARAQPGGYTF
TRBJ2-7 | TRBD1 | 15 | TRBV29-1 | . | TGCAGCGTTGTTGGGGTGACAGGGGCACCCTACGAGCAGTACTTC | CSVVGVTGAPYEQYF
TRBJ2-7 | . | 14 | TRBV3-1 | few | TGTGCCAGCAGCCAAGAAGCAGGGAGCTACGAGCAGTACTTC | CASSQEAGSYEQYF
TRBJ2-7 | . | 15 | TRBV7-2 | many | TGTGCCAGCAGCTTAGGGTCGGGGCCGCTATACGAGCAGTACTTC | CASSLGSGPLYEQYF
TRBJ2-5 | . | 15 | TRBV7-2 | . | TGTGCCAGCAGCTTAAGGTCGCGGGCTTTAGAGACCCAGTACTTC | CASSLRSRALETQYF
TRBJ1-1 | . | 14 | TRBV6-5 | . | TGTGCCAGCAGGTACTCTGGCCTGAACACTGAAGCTTTCTTT | CASRYSGLNTEAFF
TRBJ2-3 | . | 13 | TRBV5-1 | . | TGCGCCAGCAGCGGGATGGGCACAGATACGCAGTATTTT | CASSGMGTDTQYF
TRBJ1-1 | TRBD1 | 14 | TRBV5-4 | . | TGTGCCAGCATCTTGGGACAGGAGATCACTGAAGCTTTCTTT | CASILGQEITEAFF
TRBJ1-5 | . | 13 | TRBV20-1 | . | TGCAGTGCCAGTGGCAGTTCCGATCAGCCCCAGCATTTT | CSASGSSDQPQHF
TRBJ2-1 | . | 12 | TRBV19 | few | TGTGCCAGTAATGACAGAGTCAATGAGCAGTTCTTC | CASNDRVNEQFF
TRBJ2-1 | TRBD2 | 14 | TRBV12-3/TRBV12-4 | . | TGTGCCAGCAGCGGGACTAGCGAGGCCAATGAGCAGTTCTTC | CASSGTSEANEQFF
TRBJ2-5 | TRBD1 | 14 | TRBV12-3/TRBV12-4 | . | TGTGCCAGCAGTGCCCGAGGGACAGAAGAGACCCAGTACTTC | CASSARGTEETQYF
TRBJ1-1 | . | 15 | TRBV7-6 | . | TGTGCCAGCAGCCGCCGCCGGGGTCTGCCGACTGAAGCTTTCTTT | CASSRRRGLPTEAFF
TRBJ2-4 | . | 14 | TRBV20-1 | . | TGCAGTGCCAACTCCCCGCTCATGACGTACATTCAGTACTTC | CSANSPLMTYIQYF
TRBJ1-2 | TRBD1 | 15 | TRBV4-1 | once | TGCGCCAGCAGCCAAGTCGAACAGGGGGCGGGAGGCTACACCTTC | CASSQVEQGAGGYTF
TRBJ1-5 | . | 13 | TRBV19 | few | TGTGCCAGTACGGCAGCACTTCCTCAGCCCCAGCATTTT | CASTAALPQPQHF
TRBJ1-5 | TRBD1 | 15 | TRBV6-6 | few | TGTGCCAGCAGTTACAGCAGGGGGCGCGGTCAGCCCCAGCATTTT | CASSYSRGRGQPQHF
TRBJ2-7 | TRBD2 | 17 | TRBV7-8 | few | TGTGCCAGCAGCTTAACGGGCGGGAGCGGGGGGGCGATCGAGCAGTACTTC | CASSLTGGSGGAIEQYF
TRBJ2-4 | . | 15 | TRBV7-2 | many | TGTGCCAGCAGCTCCCTGGGGCTAGCCAAAAACATTCAGTACTTC | CASSSLGLAKNIQYF
TRBJ2-7 | . | 16 | TRBV11-2 | few | TGTGCCAGCAGCTTATCTAGGGCTGTGCCCCCCTACGAGCAGTACTTC | CASSLSRAVPPYEQYF
TRBJ1-1 | . | 12 | TRBV20-1 | . | TGCAGTGCTAGAGCCCCGGGACTAGAAGCTTTCTTT | CSARAPGLEAFF
TRBJ2-1 | . | 15 | TRBV4-2 | . | TGTGCCAGCAGCCAAGTAACAATTGGGGGCAATGAGCAGTTCTTC | CASSQVTIGGNEQFF